These 6 T cell receptor beta chains were sequenced from one sample in a study of identical twins. In TCRdb, the 5' RACE reads were re-called with MiXCR into one record per CDR3 protein. The table has some 760,000 distinct CDR3 sequences, about 20% seen once. These data also formed part of another study, on T cells expressing NK-cell markers.

The material sequenced was PBMCs. These receptors were collected from a woman aged 18-35 years in good health.

This chain connects TRBV7-3 to TRBJ2-2; D may be TRBD1 or TRBD2 (6 bases each). Germline CDR1 is SGHTA and CDR2 is FQGTGA. V shed 5 bases and J shed 7 bases, with 17 bases lying between them. The CDR3 spans 15 residues. DNA for the CDR3: TGTGCCAGCAGCCCGGTCCATAGGGGGGACGGGGAGCTGTTTTTT. As protein: CASSPVHRGDGELFF.

The CDR3 nucleotides read TGTGCCAGCAGCCCGATCACAGGGGGTAGTTCACCCCTCCACTTT. Its translation is CASSPITGGSSPLHF. The chain is built from TRBV9 and TRBJ1-6; 8 bases are a match to TRBD1. The CDR3 runs to 15 residues. Germline V CDR1 and CDR2: SGDLS, YYNGEE. After removal of 4 bases from V and 9 bases from J, the junction contained 9 bases not matched to a gene.

This clonotype was counted only a few times. The chain has TRBV20-1 and TRBJ2-2; D is unclear. The CDR3 is made up of 16 amino acids. CDR1 DFQATT and CDR2 SNEGSKA come from the germline V gene (reference sequence). V lost 0 bases and J 1 base, leaving 12 bases between the germline ends. Here the CDR3 reads CSARDEITQNTGELFF. For the CDR3, the DNA is TGCAGTGCTAGAGATGAGATCACCCAGAACACCGGGGAGCTGTTTTTT.

The V and J genes are TRBV29-1 and TRBJ2-7, with D perhaps given as TRBD1 or TRBD2 (5 bases each). This CDR3 is 13 amino acids long. Germline CDR1 is SQVTM and CDR2 is ANQGSEA. V was trimmed by 5 bases and J by 1 base, leaving 12 bases between them. The CDR3: CSVLEGPSYEQYF. As DNA, the CDR3 is TGCAGCGTTCTCGAGGGACCTTCCTACGAGCAGTACTTC.

The J gene is TRBJ2-5, the V gene TRBV7-9, with 13 positions matching TRBD2. Germline V gene data show CDR1 as SEHNR and CDR2 as FQNEAQ (reference sequence). The J segment lost 8 bases and the V segment lost 4 bases, leaving 4 bases of the junction unmatched. This CDR3 comprises 14 residues. This CDR3 is CASSSGTSGITQYF. CDR3 DNA sequence: TGTGCCAGCAGCTCCGGGACTAGCGGGATAACCCAGTACTTC.

This chain connects TRBV7-2 to TRBJ2-7, with 9 positions matching TRBD1. Unmatched junction bases numbered 5, after V lost 7 bases and J lost 1 base. Germline loops: CDR1 SGHTA, CDR2 FQGNSA. The CDR3 spans 14 residues. The chain's CDR3 is CASTRDRESYEQYF. CDR3 nucleotides: TGTGCCAGCACGCGGGACAGGGAGTCCTACGAGCAGTACTTC. Complete variable domain (other parts from reference TRBV7-2 and TRBJ2-7): GAGVSQSPSNKVTEKGKDVELRCDPISGHTALYWYRQSLGQGLEFLIYFQGNSAPDKSGLPSDRFSAERTGGSVSTLTIQRTQQEDSAVYLCASTRDRESYEQYFGPGTRLTVT.